This TCR beta chain was observed in a study of T cells after yellow fever vaccination. About the study: The SMART-Seq v4 Ultra Low Input method served to prepare the low-cell-number fractions.

TCRdb reanalysed the 5' RACE reads using MiXCR and keeps one entry per CDR3 protein. The sample lists around 590,000 distinct CDR3 sequences, 9% to 15% seen once, with more than 12% in the top ten. Study conclusions and caveats: Although most clonotypes did not, a small share appeared in both CD4 and CD8 compartments. After the booster, roughly 96% of CD4 and about nine tenths of CD8 primary-response clones were re-detected.

This clonotype showed up many times. Its antigen is as yet unknown. The material sequenced was PBMCs, taken on the day of the yellow fever booster vaccination. The TCR was taken from a man younger than 45 who received the YFV17D yellow fever vaccine.

This chain's CDR3 is CASSQTGAATYEQYF. In DNA form, the CDR3 reads TGTGCCAGCAGCCAAACCGGGGCCGCAACCTACGAGCAGTACTTC. The gene calls are TRBV14 and TRBJ2-7; perhaps D is TRBD1 or TRBD2 (5 bases each). V lost 2 bases to trimming and J lost 2 bases, with 13 bases between them. CDR1 is SGHDN, CDR2 FVKESK, per germline. The CDR3 consists of 15 residues.